Here is one TCR beta chain with its context. What it binds is not known. This CDR3 spans 14 amino acids. Germline trimming cut 3 bases from V and 4 bases from J; bases unmatched to any gene: 2. Germline-derived CDR1 and CDR2 are MRHNA and SNTAGT. The sample originates from a study of cytotoxic CD8 clonotypes in ibrutinib-treated CLL. Study outcomes and limitations: Ibrutinib response saw clonality rise, and progression saw it return toward baseline.

The data were produced by immunoSEQ multiplex PCR, yet TCRdb's version contains in-frame clones alone and is incomplete. The top ten clones hold 7.6% of a sample with more than 110,000 clones, around 82% of them seen once. The source is a human donor with chronic lymphocytic leukemia. J is TRBJ1-4 and V is TRBV6-4; 7 bases are a match to TRBD1. Sample: PBMCs, taken after 36 months of ibrutinib treatment. The CDR3 here is CASSENRGNEKLFF. The CDR3 nucleotides read TGTGCCAGCAGTGAGAACAGGGGTAATGAAAAACTGTTTTTT.